The 18 T cell receptor beta chains presented below share a single source sample, sequenced in a study of blood T cell repertoires in COVID-19. Sequenced by immunoSEQ multiplex PCR; TCRdb stores in-frame clones only, minus some. Of about 36,000 clones listed, around 80% are singletons. The sequenced sample consisted of peripheral blood. Receptor source: a man between 60 and 75 years old with active COVID-19.

The rearrangement links TRBV28 to TRBJ1-2; D is perhaps TRBD1 (6 bases). V was cut by 4 bases and J by 6 bases, with 12 bases left in between. This CDR3 comprises 13 residues. Germline V CDR1 and CDR2: MDHEN, SYDVKM. Written as DNA, the CDR3 is TGTGCCAGCAGTTCCCGGGGGGGCGATGGCTACACCTTC. Translating it yields CASSSRGGDGYTF.

V and J are TRBV7-2 and TRBJ1-2; 8 nucleotides match TRBD1. CDR1 is SGHTA and CDR2 is FQGNSA in the germline V gene. Trimming cost V 5 bases and J 4 bases; bases outside gene matches: 9. The CDR3 length is 15 residues. The CDR3 DNA sequence: TGTGCCAGCAGCCCGACCTCCACAGGGGGCTATGGCTACACCTTC. Encoded protein: CASSPTSTGGYGYTF.

This clone was counted a few times. J is TRBJ2-1 and V is TRBV10-1, with 7 positions matching TRBD2. There are 14 residues in the CDR3. Per germline, CDR1 WNHNN and CDR2 SYGVQD (reference sequence). J was trimmed by 6 bases and V by 3 bases; bases with no gene match: 5. CDR3 DNA sequence: TGCGCCAGCAGTGATCGGAGCGGGGTCAATGAGCAGTTCTTC. Translating gives CASSDRSGVNEQFF.

The CDR3 is CASSARGVGNTIYF. The CDR3 DNA is TGTGCCAGCAGCGCCCGGGGAGTTGGAAACACCATATATTTT. The chain couples TRBV3-1 (or the pseudogene TRBV3-2) to TRBJ1-3; D gene uncertain. This CDR3 is 14 amino acids long. Germline CDR1 and CDR2: LGHDT and YNNKEL (reference sequence). The V end lost 5 bases, the J end lost 3 bases, and 11 bases lay between the germline ends.

The gene calls are TRBV25-1 and TRBJ1-5, with a possible D match to TRBD1 (5 bases). Looked up from germline, CDR1 is MGHDK and CDR2 is SYGVNS. The V gene lost 3 bases and the J gene lost 3 bases, with 9 bases spanning the gap. This CDR3 contains 14 residues. The CDR3 protein is CASSDQGINQPQHF. CDR3 sequence (DNA): TGTGCCAGCAGTGATCAGGGCATCAATCAGCCCCAGCATTTT.

The genes are TRBV5-6 and TRBJ2-7; tentatively, D is TRBD2 (6 bases). Germline values: CDR1 SGHDT, CDR2 YYEEEE. The V end lost 7 bases, the J end lost 2 bases, and 16 bases lay between the germline ends. The CDR3 spans 14 residues. The DNA of the CDR3 is TGTGCCAGCTACCGTCGGGACTTACCCTACGAGCAGTACTTC. Its protein is CASYRRDLPYEQYF.

V is TRBV5-5 and J is TRBJ2-1; TRBD1 aligns across 11 bases. Losses at the gene ends were 3 bases for V and 3 bases for J; bases not matched to a gene: 2. Germline CDR1 is SGHKS and CDR2 is YYEKEE (reference sequence). This CDR3 comprises 15 residues. CDR3 coding DNA: TGTGCCAGCAGCTCAGGGACAGGGGGCTACAATGAGCAGTTCTTC. This sequence encodes CASSSGTGGYNEQFF.

The sample holds one count of this clone. The chain joins TRBV7-9 to TRBJ2-1; 8 bases match TRBD2. Germline V gene lookup returns CDR1 SEHNR and CDR2 FQNEAQ (reference sequence). The CDR3 contains 14 residues. The junction had 6 bases not matched to a gene; V was cut back by 4 bases and J by 7 bases. CDR3 in amino acids: CASSWGTRSNEQFF. In DNA form, the CDR3 reads TGTGCCAGCAGCTGGGGGACTAGATCTAATGAGCAGTTCTTC.

The chain uses TRBV12-5 and TRBJ1-3, with a possible D match to TRBD1 (6 bases). The CDR3 sequence is 14 residues long. Germline V CDR1 and CDR2: LGHNT, FRNRAP. V was trimmed by 5 bases and J by 9 bases, leaving 17 bases between them. The CDR3 here is CASGEDSGIGTIYF. DNA for the CDR3: TGTGCTAGTGGTGAGGACAGCGGTATCGGCACCATATATTTT. Based on the CDR3 plus reference TRBV12-5 and TRBJ1-3, the full variable domain is DARVTQTPRHKVTEMGQEVTMRCQPILGHNTVFWYRQTMMQGLELLAYFRNRAPLDDSGMPKDRFSAEMPDATLATLKIQPSEPRDSAVYFCASGEDSGIGTIYFGEGSWLTVV.

J is TRBJ2-7 and V is TRBV5-1, with D perhaps matching TRBD2 (5 bases). Trimming took 4 bases from V and 2 from J, leaving 10 bases between them. The germline V gene has CDR1 SGHRS and CDR2 YFSETQ. This CDR3 spans 13 amino acids. CDR3 nucleotides: TGCGCCAGCAGCCGGACGGGAACCTACGAGCAGTACTTC. Protein sequence: CASSRTGTYEQYF.

The CDR3 region has the DNA TGTGCCAGCAGCGTTCAGGGGCTTAACTATGGCTACACCTTC. Residues: CASSVQGLNYGYTF. This chain links TRBV7-9 with TRBJ1-2; possibly TRBD1 for D (6 bases). The CDR3 covers 14 residues. Germline CDR1 and CDR2: SEHNR and FQNEAQ (reference sequence). Trimming took off 5 bases at V and 1 base at J, with 11 bases between the two ends.

The chain joins TRBV5-1 to TRBJ2-5; 8 nucleotides match TRBD2. Per the germline V gene, CDR1 is SGHRS and CDR2 is YFSETQ. The V gene end was trimmed by 4 bases and the J gene end by 3 bases; junction bases not matched to a gene: 5. CDR3 length: 14 residues. CDR3 residues: CASSPTGLEETQYF. CDR3 in DNA: TGCGCCAGCAGCCCTACGGGACTAGAAGAGACCCAGTACTTC.

The genes are TRBV25-1 and TRBJ1-4, with a weak D call TRBD1 (5 bases). The CDR3 has 14 amino acids. Germline loops: CDR1 MGHDK, CDR2 SYGVNS. Between the trimmed V and J ends, which lost 4 bases and 7 bases, there was a span of 13 bases. CDR3 sequence: CASSAGGSFEKLFF. The CDR3 nucleotides read TGTGCCAGCAGTGCCGGGGGGTCTTTTGAAAAACTGTTTTTT.

The chain recombines TRBV28 with TRBJ1-2; D is unresolved. Trimming shortened V by 7 bases and J by 4 bases, and 22 bases separated the two germline ends. Germline assignment: CDR1 MDHEN and CDR2 SYDVKM. The CDR3 consists of 16 residues. CDR3 in amino acids: CASTPPGSSPSYGYTF. CDR3 coding DNA: TGTGCCAGCACCCCCCCCGGGAGCAGCCCAAGCTATGGCTACACCTTC.

V usage is TRBV7-9 and J usage is TRBJ2-6; D is unclear. The CDR3 is 13 amino acids. The germline CDR1 and CDR2 sequences are SEHNR and FQNEAQ (reference sequence). The V end lost 5 bases, the J end lost 4 bases, and 6 bases lay between the germline ends. In nucleotides, the CDR3 is TGTGCCAGCAGCCCCCTGGGGGCCAACGTCCTGACTTTC. The encoded protein is CASSPLGANVLTF.

This rearrangement joins TRBV5-4 to TRBJ1-2, with D hard to call. CDR3 length: 15 residues. V was shortened by 3 bases and J by 0 bases, with 12 bases between the two germline ends. Germline V gene sequence: CDR1 SGHNT, CDR2 YYREEE (reference sequence). The CDR3 loop is CASSSPLSPNYGYTF. The DNA of the CDR3 is TGTGCCAGCAGCTCACCTCTGAGTCCTAACTATGGCTACACCTTC.

For this clone: This sample also contains other DNA sequences that code for the same CDR3. The V call is TRBV6-6, the J call TRBJ1-2; no reliable D call. V lost 5 bases and J 0 bases, leaving 7 bases between the germline ends. The CDR3 has 13 residues. CDR1 and CDR2 from the germline V gene are MNHNY and SVGAGI (reference sequence). The CDR3 DNA reads TGTGCCAGCAGTCCCGGGGCTAACTATGGCTACACCTTC. Its protein product is CASSPGANYGYTF.

The CDR3 loop reads CASSSAVASRGGYGYTF. DNA for the CDR3: TGTGCCAGCAGCTCCGCGGTAGCCAGCAGGGGAGGGTATGGCTACACCTTC. The chain uses TRBV7-2 and TRBJ1-2; possibly TRBD1 for D (6 bases). Germline V lookup: CDR1 SGHTA, CDR2 FQGNSA. V lost 4 bases and J lost 5, with 23 bases in between. This CDR3 is 17 amino acids long.